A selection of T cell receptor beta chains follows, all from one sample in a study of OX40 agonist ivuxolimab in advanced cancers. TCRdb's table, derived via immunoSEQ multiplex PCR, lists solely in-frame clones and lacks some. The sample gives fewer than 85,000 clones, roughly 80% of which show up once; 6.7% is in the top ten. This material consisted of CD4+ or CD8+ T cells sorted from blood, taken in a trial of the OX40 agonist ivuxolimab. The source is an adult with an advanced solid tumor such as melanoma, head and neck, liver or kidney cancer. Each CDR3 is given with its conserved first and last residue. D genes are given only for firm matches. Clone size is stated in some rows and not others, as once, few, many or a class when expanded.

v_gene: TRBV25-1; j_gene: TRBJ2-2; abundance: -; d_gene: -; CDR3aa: CASSAANTGELFF; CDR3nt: TGTGCCAGCAGTGCAGCGAACACCGGGGAGCTGTTTTTT
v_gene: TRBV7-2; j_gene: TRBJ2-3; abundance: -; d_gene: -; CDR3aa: CASSLVVLGGGPDTQYF; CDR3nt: TGTGCCAGCAGCTTAGTCGTGTTGGGGGGCGGGCCAGATACGCAGTATTTT
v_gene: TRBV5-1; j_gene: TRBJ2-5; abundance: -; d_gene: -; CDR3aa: CASSNQGSGRKTQYF; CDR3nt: TGCGCCAGCAGCAATCAGGGGAGTGGGCGAAAGACCCAGTACTTC
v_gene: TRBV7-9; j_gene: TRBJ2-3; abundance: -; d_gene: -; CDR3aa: CASSPTPVGGRTDTQYF; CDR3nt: TGTGCCAGCAGCCCAACCCCTGTCGGGGGGCGCACAGATACGCAGTATTTT
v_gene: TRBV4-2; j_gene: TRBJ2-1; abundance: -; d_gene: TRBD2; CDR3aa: CASSQAPAGVTYNEQFF; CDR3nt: TGTGCCAGCAGCCAAGCCCCAGCGGGAGTTACATACAATGAGCAGTTCTTC
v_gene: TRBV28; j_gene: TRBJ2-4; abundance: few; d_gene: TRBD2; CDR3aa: CASSSPRGGVNIQYF; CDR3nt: TGTGCCAGCAGTTCTCCCCGGGGAGGGGTGAACATTCAGTACTTC
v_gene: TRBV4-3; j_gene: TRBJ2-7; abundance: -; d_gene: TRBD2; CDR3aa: CASSQGLAVTYEQYF; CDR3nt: TGCGCCAGCAGCCAAGGACTAGCGGTCACCTACGAGCAGTACTTC
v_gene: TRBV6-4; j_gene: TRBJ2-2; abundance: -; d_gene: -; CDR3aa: CASTKGQGSTGELFF; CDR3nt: TGTGCCAGCACTAAGGGGCAGGGGAGCACCGGGGAGCTGTTTTTT
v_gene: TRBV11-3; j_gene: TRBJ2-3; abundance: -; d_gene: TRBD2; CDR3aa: CASRQGLATDTQYF; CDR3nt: TGTGCCAGCAGACAGGGACTAGCAACAGATACGCAGTATTTT
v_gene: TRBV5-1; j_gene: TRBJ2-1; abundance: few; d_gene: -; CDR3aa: CASSLDGPAFF; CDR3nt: TGCGCCAGCAGCTTGGACGGGCCGGCGTTCTTC
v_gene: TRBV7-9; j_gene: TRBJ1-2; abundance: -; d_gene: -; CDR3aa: CASSRDGANYGYTF; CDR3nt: TGTGCCAGCAGCCGGGACGGAGCTAACTATGGCTACACCTTC
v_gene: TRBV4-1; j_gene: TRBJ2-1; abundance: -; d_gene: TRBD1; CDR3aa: CASSQDLGRDRDYNEQFF; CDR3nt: TGCGCCAGCAGCCAAGATTTGGGTAGGGACAGGGATTACAATGAGCAGTTCTTC
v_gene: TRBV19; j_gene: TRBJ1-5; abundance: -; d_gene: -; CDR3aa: CASSIDVVVRDTYSNQPQHF; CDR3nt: TGTGCCAGTAGTATAGATGTGGTTGTCCGGGACACCTATAGCAATCAGCCCCAGCATTTT
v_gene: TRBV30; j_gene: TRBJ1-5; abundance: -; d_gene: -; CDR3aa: CAWSHTGTVDQPQHF; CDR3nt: TGTGCCTGGAGTCACACCGGGACGGTGGATCAGCCCCAGCATTTT
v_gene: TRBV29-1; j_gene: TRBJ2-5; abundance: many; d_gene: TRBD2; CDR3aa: CSVRSGKQETQYF; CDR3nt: TGCAGCGTTCGTAGCGGGAAGCAAGAGACCCAGTACTTC
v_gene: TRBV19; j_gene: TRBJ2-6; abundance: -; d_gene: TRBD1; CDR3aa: CASSPGGSGANVLTF; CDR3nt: TGTGCCAGTAGTCCAGGGGGCTCTGGGGCCAACGTCCTGACTTTC
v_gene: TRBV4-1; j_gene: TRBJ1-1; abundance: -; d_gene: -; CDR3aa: CASSQVENTEAFF; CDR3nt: TGCGCCAGCAGCCAAGTAGAGAACACTGAAGCTTTCTTT
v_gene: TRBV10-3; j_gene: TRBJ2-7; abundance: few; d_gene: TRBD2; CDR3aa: CAISESGTSSYEQYF; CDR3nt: TGTGCCATCAGTGAGTCCGGGACTAGCTCCTACGAGCAGTACTTC
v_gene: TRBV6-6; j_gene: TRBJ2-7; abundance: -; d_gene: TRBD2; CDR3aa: CASSRGSIYEQYF; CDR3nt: TGTGCCAGCTCGCGCGGGAGTATCTACGAGCAGTACTTC
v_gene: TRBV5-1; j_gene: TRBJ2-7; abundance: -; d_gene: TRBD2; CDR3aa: CASSSGLAASYEQYF; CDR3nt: TGCGCCAGCAGTTCCGGACTAGCGGCCTCCTACGAGCAGTACTTC
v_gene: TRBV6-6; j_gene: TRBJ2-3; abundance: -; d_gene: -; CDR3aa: CASSYQGDTQYF; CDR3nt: TGTGCCAGCAGTTACCAAGGAGATACGCAGTATTTT
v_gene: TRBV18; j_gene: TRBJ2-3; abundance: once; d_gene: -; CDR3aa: CASSSESTSTDTQYF; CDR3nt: TGTGCCAGCTCCTCGGAGAGTACTAGCACAGATACGCAGTATTTT
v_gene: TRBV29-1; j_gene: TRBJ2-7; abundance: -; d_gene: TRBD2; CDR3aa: CSVGVLAGAYEQYF; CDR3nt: TGCAGCGTTGGGGTCTTGGCGGGGGCCTACGAGCAGTACTTC
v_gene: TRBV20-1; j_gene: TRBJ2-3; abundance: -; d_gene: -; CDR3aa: CSAERGDTQYF; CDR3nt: TGCAGTGCCGAACGAGGGGATACGCAGTATTTT
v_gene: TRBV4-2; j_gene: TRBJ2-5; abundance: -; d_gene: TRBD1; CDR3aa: CASSPLGDRGGGETQYF; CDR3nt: TGTGCCAGCAGCCCTCTCGGGGACAGGGGTGGAGGAGAGACCCAGTACTTC